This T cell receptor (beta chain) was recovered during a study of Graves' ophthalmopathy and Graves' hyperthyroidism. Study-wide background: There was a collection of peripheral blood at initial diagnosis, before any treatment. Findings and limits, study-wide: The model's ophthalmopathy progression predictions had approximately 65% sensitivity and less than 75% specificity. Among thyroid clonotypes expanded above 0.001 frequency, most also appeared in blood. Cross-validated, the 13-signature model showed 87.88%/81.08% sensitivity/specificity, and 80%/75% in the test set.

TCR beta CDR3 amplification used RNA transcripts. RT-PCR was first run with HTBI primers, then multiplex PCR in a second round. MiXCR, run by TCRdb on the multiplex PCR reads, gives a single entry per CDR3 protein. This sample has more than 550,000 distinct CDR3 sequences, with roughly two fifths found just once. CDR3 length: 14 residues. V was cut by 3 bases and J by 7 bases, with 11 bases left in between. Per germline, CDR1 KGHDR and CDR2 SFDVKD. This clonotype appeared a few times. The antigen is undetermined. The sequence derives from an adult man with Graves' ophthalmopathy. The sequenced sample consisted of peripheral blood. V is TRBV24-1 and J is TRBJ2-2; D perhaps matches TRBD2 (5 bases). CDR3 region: CATSDTRRGGELFF. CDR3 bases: TGTGCCACCAGTGATACTAGAAGAGGCGGGGAGCTGTTTTTT.